This is a list of T cell receptor beta chains from one sample in a study of T cell changes during pregnancy in multiple sclerosis. Using immunoSEQ multiplex PCR, the repertoire was profiled, and TCRdb retains in-frame clones only, with some absent. The profile covers under 55,000 clones, with around 93% appearing a single time and more than 8.5% taken by the ten largest. Sequencing used CD8+ T cells from peripheral blood mononuclear cells, obtained after pregnancy. These TCRs come from a female donor with multiple sclerosis, enrolled in a pregnancy study. The CDR3 runs from the conserved cysteine through the conserved F or W. Fields, in order: V gene, J gene, clone size, CDR3 protein. Some rows have no size entry. The others give once, few or many, or a class for an expanded clone.

TRBV9	TRBJ1-4	NA	CASSPPGQGARGEKLFF
TRBV4-2	TRBJ2-2	NA	CASSTPLDRGSNTGELFF
TRBV29-1	TRBJ2-2	NA	CSAGGRTGYTGELFF
TRBV5-4	TRBJ1-2	once	CASSGDRGNYGYTF
TRBV5-5	TRBJ2-2	NA	CASSLGQGVTGELFF
TRBV6-1	TRBJ2-7	NA	CASSESTGFPLSYEQYF
TRBV4-1	TRBJ2-7	NA	CASSQGLPGQGYEQYF
TRBV2	TRBJ2-3	NA	CASILQIDTQYF
TRBV5-1	TRBJ2-5	NA	CASSSRDRDQETQYF
TRBV6-6	TRBJ1-5	NA	CASSSWDRKENQPQHF
TRBV14	TRBJ2-3	NA	CASSQEAGTSADWSTDTQYF
TRBV7-6	TRBJ1-3	NA	CASSSGTGSMNTIYF
TRBV10-3	TRBJ1-2	NA	CAISGDRGTYGYTF
TRBV10-3	TRBJ2-7	NA	CASDRVIYEQYF
TRBV6-1	TRBJ2-3	NA	CASSEVGGGTDTQYF
TRBV2	TRBJ2-7	NA	CASVTPSSYEQYF
TRBV6-6	TRBJ2-3	NA	CASRVGQGIDTQYF
TRBV11-2	TRBJ1-1	NA	CASSWTGEGLTEAFF
TRBV6-9	TRBJ1-1	NA	CASAGAFF
TRBV27	TRBJ1-2	NA	CASSLTGGDYGYTF
TRBV19	TRBJ1-6	NA	CASSIADRGRISYNSPLHF
TRBV7-9	TRBJ2-7	NA	CASSLAGRAHEQYF
TRBV2	TRBJ2-7	NA	CASSDAIQGDEQYF
TRBV5-6	TRBJ2-3	NA	CASIGAGGRTDTQYF
TRBV7-6	TRBJ1-4	NA	CASSLVRGTTTNEKLFF
TRBV7-9	TRBJ1-2	few	CASSSRGRDYRYGYTF
TRBV19	TRBJ1-1	NA	CASSIGPGQGRVNTEAFF
TRBV10-3	TRBJ2-3	NA	CAIRPEPGQSPDTQYF
TRBV4-1	TRBJ1-2	once	CASSLVGQEQGSYTF
TRBV14	TRBJ2-7	NA	CASSQGLAYYEQYF
TRBV21-1	TRBJ2-7	NA	CASSKEPRQGMYEQYF
TRBV19	TRBJ1-1	NA	CASSLGGSGEAFF
TRBV7-9	TRBJ1-5	NA	CASSLDGRNQPQHF
TRBV6-1	TRBJ2-2	NA	CASIYPAGELFF
TRBV11-2	TRBJ2-7	NA	CASSQLDEQYF
TRBV27	TRBJ2-2	NA	CASTDRYHLVTGELFF
TRBV2	TRBJ2-5	NA	CASPGTGSFATQYF
TRBV30	TRBJ2-1	NA	CAWGTGGSSYNEQFF
TRBV6-5	TRBJ2-2	NA	CASSLIETGELFF
TRBV7-2	TRBJ2-2	NA	CASSPVGGRYTGELFF
TRBV11-1	TRBJ2-3	NA	CASSTGVSDSYTDTQYF
TRBV19	TRBJ2-2	NA	CASHGAGELFF
TRBV10-1	TRBJ2-1	NA	CASSESPGNEQFF
TRBV11-2	TRBJ2-7	NA	CASSLDLGAEQYF
TRBV10-1	TRBJ1-4	NA	CASTWPDIWTNEKLFF
TRBV7-6	TRBJ2-7	NA	CASSLPIETGTPYEQYF
TRBV9	TRBJ1-1	NA	CASRPGGGSGEAFF
TRBV6-1	TRBJ2-7	once	CASSDGGPYEQYF
TRBV5-6	TRBJ1-4	NA	CASSFGPLWRSPNEKLFF